These 14 T cell receptor beta chains were all obtained from the same sample, sequenced in a study of blood T cell repertoires in COVID-19 (dated by TCRdb to the early 2020s). The library was built by means of the immunoSEQ multiplex PCR assay. As stored in TCRdb, this immuneACCESS dataset retains in-frame rearrangements with V and J assigned. A fraction of the clones does not appear; measured against another copy, unresolved V genes explain less than half of the discrepancy, and the remainder lacks a known reason. Within this sample are about 410,000 clones, with 90% of them counted one time only. The top ten clones comprise approximately 0.55% of the sample. The sequenced sample consisted of PBMCs or T cells enriched from blood (not recorded which). These receptors all stem from a man aged 18 to 30 who had recovered from COVID-19.

In its sample, this clone was seen once. The chain couples TRBV2 to TRBJ1-6, with no clear D. Trimming took 6 bases from V and 7 from J, leaving 10 bases between them. The V gene's germline CDR1 is SNHLY and CDR2 FYNNEI. CDR3 length: 13 residues. Written as DNA, the CDR3 is TGTGCCAGCAGGGGGAGGGTAAATTCACCCCTCCACTTT. Residues: CASRGRVNSPLHF.

The chain links TRBV7-8 to TRBJ1-5; TRBD1 agrees at 8 bases. J gave up 7 bases and V 5 bases, and 13 bases lay outside the gene matches. From germline, CDR1 is SGHVS and CDR2 FQNEAQ. The CDR3 has 16 amino acids. CDR3 DNA sequence: TGTGCCAGCAGCCCGCAGGACAGGGCCACGGGGCAGCCCCAGCATTTT. This sequence encodes CASSPQDRATGQPQHF.

The chain uses TRBV4-2 and TRBJ2-3, with 11 bases identical to TRBD2. This CDR3 is built from 17 residues. V shed 4 bases, J shed 2 bases, and the junction held 8 bases outside the gene matches. Per the germline V gene, CDR1 is LGHNA and CDR2 is YNFKEQ. CDR3 amino acids: CASSRAGTSGTTDTQYF. The DNA of the CDR3 is TGTGCCAGCAGCCGCGCCGGGACTAGCGGTACCACAGATACGCAGTATTTT.

This chain joins TRBV5-1 and TRBJ2-7; TRBD1 agrees at 9 bases. The ends lost 4 bases at V and 2 bases at J; junction bases unmatched: 7. The germline V gene encodes CDR1 SGHRS and CDR2 YFSETQ. The CDR3 runs to 15 residues. The CDR3 DNA reads as TGCGCCAGCAGCCCCGGGGACAGGGTGACCTACGAGCAGTACTTC. It specifies CASSPGDRVTYEQYF. The full variable domain, its missing parts supplied by reference TRBV5-1 and TRBJ2-7, is KAGVTQTPRYLIKTRGQQVTLSCSPISGHRSVSWYQQTPGQGLQFLFEYFSETQRNKGNFPGRFSGRQFSNSRSEMNVSTLELGDSALYLCASSPGDRVTYEQYFGPGTRLTVT.

The rearrangement links TRBV5-1 to TRBJ2-5, with a possible D match to TRBD2 (6 bases). CDR3 length: 14 amino acids. V was trimmed by 4 bases and J by 4 bases, leaving 14 bases between them. In germline, CDR1 is SGHRS, CDR2 YFSETQ. Written as DNA, the CDR3 is TGCGCCAGCAGCCGGCGGGCTAGCGTAGAGACCCAGTACTTC. Protein sequence: CASSRRASVETQYF.

DNA for the CDR3: TGTGCCAGCAGCTTAGTTAGCGGGGGGGGCAATGAGCAGTTCTTC. Translation: CASSLVSGGGNEQFF. V and J are TRBV7-2 and TRBJ2-1, with 11 bases that match TRBD2. V lost 1 base to trimming and J lost 6 bases; unmatched junction nucleotides: 2. There are 15 residues in the CDR3. The germline CDR1 and CDR2 sequences are SGHTA and FQGNSA.

This clone has a single count. This rearrangement joins TRBV11-2 to TRBJ2-3; D unresolved. This CDR3 spans 12 amino acids. CDR1 SGHAT and CDR2 FQNNGV come from the germline V gene. With 8 bases removed from V and 2 bases from J, the gap between germline ends came to 8 bases. The CDR3 spells CASSIYTDTQYF. CDR3 DNA sequence: TGTGCCAGCTCTATATACACAGATACGCAGTATTTT. The whole variable domain, remainder taken from reference TRBV11-2 and TRBJ2-3, is EAGVAQSPRYKIIEKRQSVAFWCNPISGHATLYWYQQILGQGPKLLIQFQNNGVVDDSQLPKDRFSAERLKGVDSTLKIQPAKLEDSAVYLCASSIYTDTQYFGPGTRLTVL.

This clone has only one observation. V usage is TRBV5-1 and J usage is TRBJ2-7, with 9 bases identical to TRBD1. CDR1 and CDR2 from the germline V gene are SGHRS and YFSETQ. The CDR3 contains 14 residues. The ends lost 4 bases at V and 4 bases at J; junction bases unmatched: 6. The CDR3 DNA sequence: TGCGCCAGCAGCAAGCCGGGACAGGGATACGAGCAGTACTTC. This codes for CASSKPGQGYEQYF. The variable domain in full, completed from reference TRBV5-1 and TRBJ2-7, reads KAGVTQTPRYLIKTRGQQVTLSCSPISGHRSVSWYQQTPGQGLQFLFEYFSETQRNKGNFPGRFSGRQFSNSRSEMNVSTLELGDSALYLCASSKPGQGYEQYFGPGTRLTVT.

The genes are TRBV7-3 and TRBJ2-2; tentative D call: TRBD1 (6 bases). The CDR3 has 13 amino acids. The V and J ends lost 4 bases and 7 bases respectively, with 10 bases between them. CDR1 and CDR2 (germline): SGHTA, FQGTGA. CDR3 in amino acids: CASSSTGDGELFF. The DNA for the CDR3 is TGTGCCAGCAGCTCGACAGGCGACGGGGAGCTGTTTTTT.

This chain joins TRBV5-1 and TRBJ2-7, with 9 positions matching TRBD1. With V trimmed by 4 bases and J by 0 bases, 5 bases remained unmatched. The CDR3 covers 15 residues. Germline V gives CDR1 SGHRS, CDR2 YFSETQ. CDR3 amino acids: CASSPRDRASYEQYF. Here the CDR3 DNA reads TGCGCCAGCAGCCCTAGGGACAGGGCCTCCTACGAGCAGTACTTC.

The chain couples TRBV14 to TRBJ2-1; 10 bases agree with TRBD1. This CDR3 comprises 18 residues. With V trimmed by 0 bases and J by 4 bases, 9 bases remained unmatched. Germline CDR1 and CDR2: SGHDN and FVKESK. Here the CDR3 reads CASSQDRWGTGVYNEQFF. CDR3 DNA: TGTGCCAGCAGCCAAGATCGTTGGGGGACAGGGGTTTACAATGAGCAGTTCTTC. The entire variable domain, with the rest obtained from reference TRBV14 and TRBJ2-1, is as follows: EAGVTQFPSHSVIEKGQTVTLRCDPISGHDNLYWYRRVMGKEIKFLLHFVKESKQDESGMPNNRFLAERTGGTYSTLKVQPAELEDSGVYFCASSQDRWGTGVYNEQFFGPGTRLTVL.

V is TRBV10-3 and J is TRBJ1-2; 7 bases map to TRBD1. The CDR3 covers 15 residues. The V gene's germline CDR1 is ENHRY and CDR2 SYGVKD. V was pared by 10 bases and J by 4 bases, with 15 bases of the junction left unmatched. The CDR3 DNA is TGTGCCACAGAACAGGGGACTCGGCTTAGCTATGGCTACACCTTC. Protein sequence: CATEQGTRLSYGYTF.

This sequence joins TRBV7-9 and TRBJ2-3, with D possibly being TRBD1 (6 bases). CDR3 size: 14 residues. Trimming stripped 2 bases from V and 2 bases from J, with 8 bases between. Germline assignment: CDR1 SEHNR and CDR2 FQNEAQ (reference sequence). The CDR3 sequence is CASSLNRDTDTQYF. In DNA form, the CDR3 reads TGTGCCAGCAGCTTAAACAGGGACACAGATACGCAGTATTTT.

This chain links TRBV6-5 with TRBJ1-5, with D tentatively TRBD1 (6 bases). Germline V gives CDR1 MNHEY, CDR2 SVGAGI. Trimming took 6 bases from V and 0 from J, leaving 12 bases between them. This CDR3 has 15 residues. The CDR3 here is CASRRTASSNQPQHF. Here the CDR3 DNA reads TGTGCCAGCAGGAGGACAGCGAGTAGCAATCAGCCCCAGCATTTT.